This passage covers 3 T cell receptor beta chains from one sample sequenced in a study of blood T cell repertoires in COVID-19. Assay: immunoSEQ multiplex PCR; the TCRdb copy retains only in-frame clones and omits some. The sample lists approximately 140,000 clones; 84% were seen once. The material sequenced was peripheral blood. The origin of the receptors is an older man with acute or convalescent COVID-19.

V is TRBV6-5 and J is TRBJ2-7; D is unclear. V lost 6 bases to trimming and J lost 0 bases, with 15 bases between them. There are 15 residues in the CDR3. Looked up from germline, CDR1 is MNHEY and CDR2 is SVGAGI. This CDR3 is CASRLTPGTSYEQYF. CDR3 coding DNA: TGTGCCAGCAGACTTACTCCAGGAACCTCCTACGAGCAGTACTTC.

This chain joins TRBV7-8 and TRBJ2-3; D remains unclear. V was clipped by 5 bases and J by 7 bases, with 7 bases between them. Germline V CDR1 and CDR2: SGHVS, FQNEAQ. The CDR3 is 11 residues long. The CDR3 nucleotides read TGTGCCAGCAGCCTAAAAAATACGCAGTATTTT. It codes for CASSLKNTQYF.

J is TRBJ2-7 and V is TRBV7-2; 7 nucleotides agree with TRBD2. V was pared by 0 bases and J by 2 bases, with 7 bases of the junction left unmatched. Germline loops: CDR1 SGHTA, CDR2 FQGNSA. The CDR3 length is 16 residues. The CDR3 region is CASSLAAGDMAYEQYF. The CDR3 DNA reads TGTGCCAGCAGCTTAGCTGCGGGAGACATGGCCTACGAGCAGTACTTC.